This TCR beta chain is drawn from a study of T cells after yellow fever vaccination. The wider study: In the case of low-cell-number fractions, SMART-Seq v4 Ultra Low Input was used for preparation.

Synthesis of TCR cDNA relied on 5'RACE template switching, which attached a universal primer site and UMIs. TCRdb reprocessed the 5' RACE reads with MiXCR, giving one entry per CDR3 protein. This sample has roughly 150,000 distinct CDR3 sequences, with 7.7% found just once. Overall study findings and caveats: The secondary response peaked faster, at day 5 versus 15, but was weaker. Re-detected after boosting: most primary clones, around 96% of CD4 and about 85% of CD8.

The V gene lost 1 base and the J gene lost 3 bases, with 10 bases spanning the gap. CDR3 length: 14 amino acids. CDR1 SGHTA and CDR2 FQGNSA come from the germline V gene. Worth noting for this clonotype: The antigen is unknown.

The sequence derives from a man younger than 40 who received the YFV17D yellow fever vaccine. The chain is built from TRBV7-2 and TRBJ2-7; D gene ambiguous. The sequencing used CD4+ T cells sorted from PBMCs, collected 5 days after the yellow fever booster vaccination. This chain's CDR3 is CASSLGWQIYEQYF. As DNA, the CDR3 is TGTGCCAGCAGCTTAGGATGGCAGATCTACGAGCAGTACTTC. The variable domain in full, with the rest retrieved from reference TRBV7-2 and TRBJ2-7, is GAGVSQSPSNKVTEKGKDVELRCDPISGHTALYWYRQSLGQGLEFLIYFQGNSAPDKSGLPSDRFSAERTGGSVSTLTIQRTQQEDSAVYLCASSLGWQIYEQYFGPGTRLTVT.